Following are 28 T cell receptor beta chains from one sample sequenced in a study of blood T cell repertoires in COVID-19. Sequencing was performed with immunoSEQ multiplex PCR; in TCRdb, only in-frame clones are kept and a portion is missing. The sample carries about 530,000 clones, 70% to 90% recorded once. What was sequenced was peripheral blood. These receptors came from a woman aged 45-65 years with COVID-19, enrolled during active disease.

The chain recombines TRBV30 with TRBJ2-2; 10 bases map to TRBD1. CDR1 GTSNPN and CDR2 SVGIG come from the germline V gene (reference sequence). The CDR3 has 15 residues. V dropped 0 bases and J dropped 6; count of bases not matched to a gene: 4. This CDR3 reads CAWSVLGTGAGELFF. The CDR3 bases are TGTGCCTGGAGTGTACTAGGGACAGGGGCCGGGGAGCTGTTTTTT. The full variable domain, completed using reference TRBV30 and TRBJ2-2, is SQTIHQWPATLVQPVGSPLSLECTVEGTSNPNLYWYRQAAGRGLQLLFYSVGIGQISSEVPQNLSASRPQDRQFILSSKKLLLSDSGFYLCAWSVLGTGAGELFFGEGSRLTVL.

The chain uses TRBV6-6 and TRBJ1-3; D is unresolved. This CDR3 region has 15 residues. Trimming removed 6 bases at V and 0 bases at J, with 12 bases between. Germline V gene data show CDR1 as MNHNY and CDR2 as SVGAGI (reference sequence). CDR3 sequence reads: CASSRDTNSGNTIYF. The DNA for the CDR3 is TGTGCCAGCAGCCGCGATACCAACTCTGGAAACACCATATATTTT.

V is TRBV5-8 and J is TRBJ1-2; D uncertain. Germline V gene sequence: CDR1 SGHTS, CDR2 YDEGEE. This CDR3 has 13 amino acids. Deletions cut 1 base from V and 1 base from J, with 5 bases between. The CDR3 here is CASSLTDNYGYTF. The CDR3 bases are TGTGCCAGCAGCTTGACAGATAACTATGGCTACACCTTC.

The J gene is TRBJ1-2, the V gene TRBV27; D gene uncertain. The V and J ends lost 4 bases and 8 bases respectively, with 23 bases between them. CDR3 length equals 16 residues. CDR1 is MNHEY, CDR2 SMNVEV, per germline (reference sequence). The CDR3 sequence is CASSSISGSKTGGYTF. CDR3 DNA sequence: TGTGCCAGCAGTTCTATTTCGGGATCCAAAACGGGGGGCTACACCTTC.

The J gene is TRBJ2-3, the V gene TRBV2; TRBD1 aligns across 9 bases. The CDR3 sequence is 14 residues long. J lost 1 base, V lost 6 bases, and 2 bases had no gene match. Germline CDR1 and CDR2: SNHLY and FYNNEI. CDR3 nucleotides: TGTGCCAGCAGGGGGGACAGGGGCACAGATACGCAGTATTTT. Its protein product is CASRGDRGTDTQYF.

This chain links TRBV11-2 with TRBJ2-3; a weak D match, TRBD2 (7 bases). Deletions cut 4 bases from V and 2 bases from J, with 22 bases between. This CDR3 contains 18 residues. Per the germline V gene, CDR1 is SGHAT and CDR2 is FQNNGV. The CDR3 loop is CASSSRGGGQRDTDTQYF. CDR3 bases: TGTGCCAGCAGCTCAAGAGGGGGAGGGCAAAGGGACACAGATACGCAGTATTTT. Looking up the rest from reference TRBV11-2 and TRBJ2-3 gives the full variable domain: EAGVAQSPRYKIIEKRQSVAFWCNPISGHATLYWYQQILGQGPKLLIQFQNNGVVDDSQLPKDRFSAERLKGVDSTLKIQPAKLEDSAVYLCASSSRGGGQRDTDTQYFGPGTRLTVL.

The J gene is TRBJ2-1, the V gene TRBV7-8; 9 nucleotides line up with TRBD2. The CDR3 is 15 amino acids. Trimming at V came to 5 bases and at J to 9 bases, leaving 11 bases not matched to a gene. Germline V gene sequence: CDR1 SGHVS, CDR2 FQNEAQ. CDR3 in DNA: TGTGCCAGCAGCCCACCGGGCGGGGGGGCCCCTGAGCAGTTCTTC. Its protein is CASSPPGGGAPEQFF.

The V gene is TRBV5-1, the J gene TRBJ2-7; a possible D gene is TRBD2 (5 bases). Trimming removed 8 bases from V and 5 bases from J, with 17 bases in between. Germline CDR1 is SGHRS and CDR2 is YFSETQ. The CDR3 length is 13 residues. CDR3 residues: CASHLGIGDEQYF. The DNA for the CDR3 is TGCGCCAGTCACCTCGGGATAGGTGACGAGCAGTACTTC.

In DNA form, the CDR3 reads TGCGCCAGCCGAATGGTTCAGGGGGCCTCACGAAACAATGAGCAGTTCTTC. Translating gives CASRMVQGASRNNEQFF. This sequence joins TRBV4-1 and TRBJ2-1; TRBD1 aligns across 8 bases. CDR3 length: 17 amino acids. Per germline, CDR1 MGHRA and CDR2 YSYEKL. With V trimmed by 8 bases and J by 5 bases, 17 bases remained unmatched.

This chain joins TRBV12-2 and TRBJ2-7; whether TRBD1, the table's D call, matches the DNA was not checked. TRBV12-2 is flagged as a pseudogene. There are 16 residues in the CDR3. The CDR3 here is CASRSMRTGGGYEQYF. The CDR3 DNA is TGTGCAAGTCGCTCGATGCGGACAGGGGGCGGCTACGAGCAGTACTTC.

This chain links TRBV6-5 with TRBJ2-5, with D possibly TRBD1 on 6 matching bases. CDR3 length: 14 amino acids. Germline V gene sequence: CDR1 MNHEY, CDR2 SVGAGI. Trimming pared 6 bases from V and 4 bases from J, leaving 15 bases between. The CDR3 DNA is TGTGCCAGCAGGCCCGGACAGCCGCTAGAGACCCAGTACTTC. Protein product: CASRPGQPLETQYF.

This clone has a single count. V gene TRBV2 combines with J gene TRBJ2-3, with D perhaps TRBD1 (5 bases). V lost 3 bases to trimming and J lost 2 bases, with 9 bases between them. CDR3 length: 14 amino acids. Germline V gives CDR1 SNHLY, CDR2 FYNNEI. As DNA, the CDR3 is TGTGCCAGCAGTGATGGGGCCTTCACAGATACGCAGTATTTT. This gives the protein CASSDGAFTDTQYF.

The sample holds one count of this clone. The V call is TRBV9, the J call TRBJ1-2; D is undetermined. The V and J ends lost 4 bases and 4 bases respectively, with 20 bases between them. Per germline, CDR1 SGDLS and CDR2 YYNGEE. This CDR3 has 16 residues. Here the CDR3 reads CASSPSRVMAAYGYTF. In DNA, the CDR3 is TGTGCCAGCAGCCCCTCTCGTGTGATGGCGGCCTATGGCTACACCTTC.

The chain has TRBV2 and TRBJ1-6, with 8 bases aligning to TRBD1. Germline lookup yields CDR1 SNHLY and CDR2 FYNNEI. This CDR3 region has 14 residues. Losses at the gene ends were 11 bases for V and 13 bases for J; bases not matched to a gene: 16. The CDR3, as DNA: TGTGCCGGACAGTTCGACAGGGGAGAGGGGCCCCTCCACTTT. Its translation is CAGQFDRGEGPLHF.

In this sample, this clone turned up a few times. This chain uses TRBV9 with TRBJ2-5; 8 bases match TRBD2. J lost 5 bases, V lost 4 bases, and 4 bases had no gene match. This CDR3 has 13 amino acids. Per the germline V gene, CDR1 is SGDLS and CDR2 is YYNGEE. For the CDR3, the DNA is TGTGCCAGCAGCACCCGACTAGCGGAGACCCAGTACTTC. Translation: CASSTRLAETQYF.

J is TRBJ1-3 and V is TRBV7-9; 7 nucleotides align to TRBD1. The germline V gene has CDR1 SEHNR and CDR2 FQNEAQ (reference sequence). Germline trimming cut 5 bases from V and 0 bases from J; bases unmatched to any gene: 4. CDR3 length equals 15 residues. In nucleotides, the CDR3 is TGTGCCAGCAGCCGAACAGGGGCCTCTGGAAACACCATATATTTT. Protein sequence: CASSRTGASGNTIYF.

This clone showed up just once. V and J are TRBV6-1 and TRBJ1-2; D is unresolved. V lost 3 bases to trimming and J lost 0 bases, with 8 bases between them. Germline CDR1 is MNHNS and CDR2 is SASEGT. This CDR3 has 14 residues. Written as DNA, the CDR3 is TGTGCCAGCAGTGATTCCCTCGCTAACTATGGCTACACCTTC. Translated: CASSDSLANYGYTF.

The CDR3 is CASSLTGGGTDTQYF. The CDR3 DNA sequence: TGTGCCAGCAGCTTAACGGGCGGGGGCACAGATACGCAGTATTTT. The rearrangement uses TRBV7-3 and TRBJ2-3; TRBD2 is a possible D gene (6 bases). In germline, CDR1 is SGHTA, CDR2 FQGTGA. The V and J ends lost 0 bases and 1 base respectively, with 8 bases between them. This CDR3 region has 15 residues.

V and J are TRBV30 and TRBJ2-3, with 10 positions matching TRBD2. Germline-derived CDR1 and CDR2 are GTSNPN and SVGIG (reference sequence). The V segment lost 5 bases and the J segment 8 bases; nucleotides outside the gene matches: 10. The CDR3 runs to 14 residues. The CDR3: CAWESGGGHSTQYF. DNA for the CDR3: TGTGCCTGGGAAAGCGGGGGGGGACATAGTACGCAGTATTTT.

This clone was observed a handful of times. The chain has TRBV7-9 and TRBJ1-2; TRBD1 matches at 7 bases. Germline V gives CDR1 SEHNR, CDR2 FQNEAQ (reference sequence). V was pared by 4 bases and J by 7 bases, with 0 bases of the junction left unmatched. The CDR3 totals 11 residues. CDR3 residues: CASSYRGGYTF. DNA of the CDR3: TGTGCCAGCAGCTACAGGGGTGGCTACACCTTC.

This clone was seen a single time. The CDR3 DNA follows: TGTGCCATCAGACCTGGGAGCACAAGCACAGATACGCAGTATTTT. It encodes CAIRPGSTSTDTQYF. The chain uses TRBV10-3 and TRBJ2-3; perhaps TRBD2 as D (5 bases). This CDR3 region has 15 residues. Trimming removed 6 bases from V and 0 bases from J, with 13 bases in between. Germline V gene data show CDR1 as ENHRY and CDR2 as SYGVKD.

This chain joins TRBV28 and TRBJ2-2; D not certain. The germline V and J ends were trimmed by 3 bases and 6 bases, with 8 bases remaining between them. The CDR3 has 13 residues. CDR1 is MDHEN and CDR2 is SYDVKM in the germline V gene. CDR3 nucleotide sequence: TGTGCCAGCAGTTTCTCGGGTTCCGGGGAGCTGTTTTTT. Amino acid sequence: CASSFSGSGELFF.

As to this clone: The identical CDR3 is also encoded by other nucleotide sequences in the sample. The chain carries TRBV3-1 (or the pseudogene TRBV3-2) and TRBJ2-7, with no clear D. This CDR3 comprises 12 residues. The V and J ends lost 2 bases and 1 base respectively, with 3 bases between them. Per germline, CDR1 LGHDT and CDR2 YNNKEL (reference sequence). The CDR3 loop is CASSQLSYEQYF. CDR3 coding DNA: TGTGCCAGCAGCCAACTTTCCTACGAGCAGTACTTC.

This chain joins TRBV3-1 (or the pseudogene TRBV3-2) and TRBJ1-2, with 8 bases matching TRBD1. Germline V CDR1 and CDR2: LGHDT, YNNKEL (reference sequence). Trimming at V came to 1 base and at J to 7 bases, leaving 8 bases not matched to a gene. This CDR3 has 15 amino acids. CDR3 coding DNA: TGTGCCAGCAGCCAAGGATCCGGACAGGGTGGTGGCTACACCTTC. It is translated as CASSQGSGQGGGYTF.

The chain carries TRBV7-9 and TRBJ1-2; 7 bases are shared with TRBD1. V lost 5 bases, J lost 4 bases, and 10 bases stayed unmatched. Germline-derived CDR1 and CDR2 are SEHNR and FQNEAQ (reference sequence). The length of the CDR3 is 15 residues. CDR3 coding DNA: TGTGCCAGCAGCCTCGGACAGGCGGTCTCCTATGGCTACACCTTC. Translation gives CASSLGQAVSYGYTF.

The V and J genes are TRBV5-4 and TRBJ1-1, with 8 bases fitting TRBD1. The germline V gene encodes CDR1 SGHNT and CDR2 YYREEE (reference sequence). V was pared by 5 bases and J by 7 bases, with 4 bases of the junction left unmatched. There are 12 residues in the CDR3. The CDR3 spells CASSWDRNEAFF. CDR3 sequence (DNA): TGTGCCAGCAGTTGGGACAGGAATGAAGCTTTCTTT.

This chain connects TRBV7-2 to TRBJ2-2; maybe TRBD2 (5 bases). The CDR3 is 16 amino acids. Germline V gene data show CDR1 as SGHTA and CDR2 as FQGNSA. Trimming took 5 bases from V and 1 from J, leaving 14 bases between them. The CDR3 DNA reads as TGTGCCAGCAGCCGGGGTCCAGCGGAGAACACCGGGGAGCTGTTTTTT. This translates into CASSRGPAENTGELFF.

The chain is built from TRBV3-1 (or the pseudogene TRBV3-2) and TRBJ2-5; 7 nucleotides align to TRBD2. The CDR3 spans 15 residues. V was clipped by 0 bases and J by 4 bases; unmatched bases: 5. CDR1 is LGHDT and CDR2 is YNNKEL in the germline V gene (reference sequence). The CDR3 spells CASSQDLASGETQYF. CDR3 DNA: TGTGCCAGCAGCCAAGATCTGGCTAGCGGAGAGACCCAGTACTTC.